This T cell receptor beta chain was profiled in a study of T cells in Graves' hyperthyroidism and ophthalmopathy. Study-level findings and limits: The model predicted ophthalmopathy a median around 6.5 months before onset.

RNA transcripts served as the template for amplifying TCR beta CDR3 regions. An initial round of RT-PCR targeting the TCR CDR3 relied on the HTBI primer set. TCRdb used MiXCR to reprocess the multiplex PCR reads, holding one entry per CDR3 protein. Of more than 550,000 distinct CDR3 sequences listed, 45% are singletons. This clonotype appeared a few times. The antigen is undetermined. J gave up 1 base and V 7 bases, and 5 bases lay outside the gene matches. This CDR3 region has 15 residues. Germline-derived CDR1 and CDR2 are SEHNR and FQNEAQ (reference sequence). Sequenced sample: peripheral blood or thyroid tissue (not recorded which). The chain joins TRBV7-9 to TRBJ2-7; 12 bases are shared with TRBD2. This TCR came from an adult man with Graves' disease, either hyperthyroidism or ophthalmopathy (not recorded which). Here the CDR3 reads CASTGLAGRSYEQYF. CDR3 bases: TGTGCCAGCACCGGACTAGCGGGAAGATCCTACGAGCAGTACTTC. Variable domain in full (rest from reference TRBV7-9 and TRBJ2-7): DTGVSQNPRHKITKRGQNVTFRCDPISEHNRLYWYRQTLGQGPEFLTYFQNEAQLEKSRLLSDRFSAERPKGSFSTLEIQRTEQGDSAMYLCASTGLAGRSYEQYFGPGTRLTVT.